This T cell receptor beta chain was retrieved from a study of early T cells in non-severe SARS-CoV-2 infection. Study information: It was bulk RNA from unsorted whole blood that was sequenced, and the chains were unpaired.

As for this clonotype: Its specificity is not known.

Study conclusions and caveats: VDJdb-based annotation leaned toward anti-spike CD8 responses and missed private and CD4 specificities.

V lost 6 bases and J lost 2, with 11 bases in between. This CDR3 comprises 13 residues. The germline CDR1 and CDR2 sequences are SQVTM and ANQGSEA. Individual cDNA molecules received unique molecular identifiers. A single record per CDR3 protein comes from TCRdb applying MiXCR to the 5' RACE reads. The table lists tens of thousands of distinct CDR3 sequences, 14% to 15% of them singletons. This sequence was found in an adult who was a healthcare worker with PCR-confirmed SARS-CoV-2 infection or an uninfected control (not recorded which). The material sequenced was whole blood. V gene TRBV29-1 combines with J gene TRBJ2-1; D gene ambiguous. The CDR3 here is CSVAGRAYNEQFF. DNA for the CDR3: TGCAGCGTCGCTGGACGGGCCTACAATGAGCAGTTCTTC.